The rows below give T cell receptor beta chains drawn from one sample of a study of tumor-infiltrating lymphocytes in primary liver carcinoma. TCRdb re-called the multiplex PCR reads through MiXCR, storing one row per CDR3 protein. The table has just over 300,000 distinct CDR3 sequences, approximately 54% seen once. Sequenced material: peripheral blood. The source of these receptors is a young woman with primary liver carcinoma and hepatitis B virus infection. CDR3s include the opening cysteine and the closing phenylalanine or tryptophan. D genes are given only for firm matches. Expanded clones are given a class, and other clones once, few, many or no size at all.

V	D	size	J	DNA	CDR3
TRBV5-1	.	.	TRBJ1-2	TGCGCCAGCAGCTCACGTGACGGTTACACCTTC	CASSSRDGYTF
TRBV11-2	.	.	TRBJ2-5	TGTACCTGCAGCTTAGGGGTAGAGACCCAGTACTTC	CTCSLGVETQYF
TRBV29-1	.	.	TRBJ2-3	TGCATCGCCGCCCGGGGGCCGGGGGATACACAGTATTTT	CIAARGPGDTQYF
TRBV29-1	.	.	TRBJ1-2	TGCAGCGCCACCGCGAGTGTGTATGGCTACACCTTC	CSATASVYGYTF
TRBV5-5	TRBD1	.	TRBJ1-6	TGTGCCAGCAGCTTGGGCGGGACAGCCCGGCTGGATTCACCCCTCCACTTT	CASSLGGTARLDSPLHF
TRBV29-1	.	.	TRBJ1-5	TGCAGCGTTGAGGGCACCGGGCCATGCCTATCTGGACCGGATAGCAATCGGCCCCAGCATTTT	CSVEGTGPCLSGPDSNRPQHF
TRBV4-3	.	.	TRBJ2-1	TGCGCCAGCAGCCAAGTTGACGATGAGCAGTTCTTC	CASSQVDDEQFF
TRBV11-2	.	many	TRBJ2-5	TGTGCCAGCAGCTGGGGGAATCAAGAGACCCAGTACTTC	CASSWGNQETQYF
TRBV5-4	TRBD2	.	TRBJ2-1	TGTGCCAGCAGCTTGGACGGGGGGTCCTACAATGAGCAGTTCTTC	CASSLDGGSYNEQFF
TRBV11-2	.	many	TRBJ2-1	TGTGCCAGCAGCTCCTTTGGGGAAAGCTCCTACAATGAGCAGTTCTTC	CASSSFGESSYNEQFF
TRBV12-3/TRBV12-4	TRBD1	.	TRBJ2-4	TGTGCCAGCAGTCAATACACAGGGGAATGGTCCAAAAACATTCAGTACTTC	CASSQYTGEWSKNIQYF
TRBV10-3	TRBD1	few	TRBJ1-5	TGTGCCATCAGTGTCGACAGGGATGGGGCCCAGCATTTT	CAISVDRDGAQHF
TRBV6-2/TRBV6-3	.	few	TRBJ2-4	TGTGCCAGCAGTTACAGTGACAAACTTTCAAACATTCAGTACTTC	CASSYSDKLSNIQYF
TRBV12-3/TRBV12-4	.	.	TRBJ1-2	TGTGCCAGCAGTTTCGGGCTGGGGGCCGGTGGCTACACCTTC	CASSFGLGAGGYTF
TRBV18	.	few	TRBJ2-7	TGTGCCAGCTCCCCCTTCAAATTGGAAGTCTCCTACGAGCAGTACTTC	CASSPFKLEVSYEQYF
TRBV5-4	.	few	TRBJ2-7	TGTGCCAGCAGCACCCGATGGGTAGGATCAAGCTATGAGCAGTACTTC	CASSTRWVGSSYEQYF
TRBV10-3	.	.	TRBJ2-5	TGTGCCATCAGTGCGTTGATTGGGGGGTACCTCCCCATGGACCAAGAGACCCAGTACTTC	CAISALIGGYLPMDQETQYF
TRBV4-3	.	many	TRBJ2-1	TGCGCCAGCAGCCAAGGGGACTCACCGACATACAATGAGCAGTTCTTC	CASSQGDSPTYNEQFF
TRBV4-1	.	.	TRBJ2-1	TGCGCCAGCAGCCAAGCTGAGTCCAATGAGCACTGCTTC	CASSQAESNEHCF
TRBV28	.	.	TRBJ1-5	TGTGCCAGCAGTTTATTTTTCGGGGGTCAGCCCCAGCATTTT	CASSLFFGGQPQHF
TRBV6-2/TRBV6-3	.	.	TRBJ2-7	TGTGCCAGCAGTATATCGGACCCCCCCGCCGATCAGTACTTC	CASSISDPPADQYF
TRBV7-8	.	.	TRBJ1-2	TGTGCCAGCATCTTAGTTGGGACAAATTATGGCTACACCTTC	CASILVGTNYGYTF
TRBV6-6	.	many	TRBJ1-2	TGTGCCAGCAGACCCCAGGAGAACTATGGCTACACCTTC	CASRPQENYGYTF
TRBV10-3	.	.	TRBJ2-5	TGTGCCAGGAGGGAGACCCAGTACTTC	CARRETQYF
TRBV11-2	.	.	TRBJ2-2	TGTGCCAACAGCTTAGAAGCAGGGGCCGGGGAGCTGTTCTTT	CANSLEAGAGELFF
TRBV11-1	.	few	TRBJ2-3	TGTGCCAGCAGTTTGCCGAGGGAGAGCACAGATACGCAGTATTTT	CASSLPRESTDTQYF
TRBV7-8	.	few	TRBJ1-1	TGTGCCAGCAGCCCTTCTAGACATGAAGCTTTCTTT	CASSPSRHEAFF
TRBV6-5	TRBD2	many	TRBJ2-1	TGTGCCAGCAGTTTTAGCGGGAGGCCTAACAATGAGCAGTTCTTC	CASSFSGRPNNEQFF
TRBV11-2	.	.	TRBJ2-6	TGTGCCAGCAGCTTAGATTTGGGCAGAGGATTGCCTGGGGCCAACGTCCTGATTTTC	CASSLDLGRGLPGANVLIF
TRBV21-1	.	.	TRBJ2-7	TGTGCCAGCAGCAAAGTGCCCAGGGGTTACGAGCAGTACTTC	CASSKVPRGYEQYF
TRBV29-1	TRBD1	many	TRBJ2-7	TGCAGCGTTCTTCCGGGACAGGGACCATACGAGCAGTACTTC	CSVLPGQGPYEQYF
TRBV7-9	TRBD1	.	TRBJ2-7	TGTGCCAGCAGCCCCCGAGACAGGGAATGGGAGCAGTACTTC	CASSPRDREWEQYF
TRBV6-6	.	many	TRBJ1-4	TGTGCCAGCAGCTGGTTAACTAATGAAAAACTGTTTTTT	CASSWLTNEKLFF
TRBV6-6	TRBD2	.	TRBJ2-7	TGTGCCAGCACTAGAGCGGGAGGTCAGGAGCAGTACTTC	CASTRAGGQEQYF
TRBV11-2	.	many	TRBJ1-1	TGTGCCAGCAGCCCGTACCGAGACAGTGAATTGAACACTGAAGCTTTCTTT	CASSPYRDSELNTEAFF
TRBV13	.	.	TRBJ2-3	TGTGCCAGCACAGGGCGGATTCGCACAGATACGCAGTATTTT	CASTGRIRTDTQYF
TRBV19	.	.	TRBJ2-6	TGTGCCAGTGGGGAGTCTGGTGCCAACGTCCTGACTTTC	CASGESGANVLTF
TRBV6-1	.	many	TRBJ1-5	TGTGCCAGCAGCCTGTACCTAGGACGGGGTGAGCAGCCCCAGCATTTT	CASSLYLGRGEQPQHF
TRBV7-9	TRBD2	many	TRBJ2-7	TGTGCCAGCAGCTTCGCTGGACTAGCGACCTACGAGCAGTACTTC	CASSFAGLATYEQYF
TRBV28	TRBD2	.	TRBJ2-1	TGTGCCAGCAGTTTTAGCGGGAGGGCCGGTATCGATGAGCAGTTCTTC	CASSFSGRAGIDEQFF
TRBV5-6	.	many	TRBJ2-7	TGTGCCAGCAGATCAGGGGACACCACCCTCTACGAGCAGTACTTC	CASRSGDTTLYEQYF
TRBV29-1	.	few	TRBJ1-3	TGCACCAATCCCCGGGTCTCTGGAAACACCATATATTTT	CTNPRVSGNTIYF
TRBV6-6	TRBD1	few	TRBJ1-6	TGTGCCACTACAGGGGCAGGTCGGAGTTCACCCCTCCACTTT	CATTGAGRSSPLHF
TRBV4-2	TRBD1	.	TRBJ2-5	TGTGCCAGCAGCCAACAGGGGGCGTTCGGAGAGACCCAGTACTTC	CASSQQGAFGETQYF
TRBV6-5	TRBD2	.	TRBJ2-3	TGTGTCAGCAGGAGCGGGAGTGAGGATACGCAGTATTTT	CVSRSGSEDTQYF
TRBV28	TRBD1	.	TRBJ1-2	TGTGCCAGCAGTCGCTCCGGGACAGGGAAGGGAGGCTACACCTTC	CASSRSGTGKGGYTF
TRBV28	.	.	TRBJ1-6	TGTGCCAGCAGTTTGAGGCAGGGGTTAAATTCACCCCTCCACTTT	CASSLRQGLNSPLHF